These 32 T cell receptor beta chains came from one sample sequenced in a study of beta chain features in type 1 diabetes (dated by TCRdb to the late 2010s). Which antigens these TCRs recognize remains unknown. To prepare the library, the immunoSEQ multiplex PCR assay was applied. The entire isolated RNA was reverse transcribed using the High Capacity cDNA Reverse Transcription Kit, and thus expressed TCRB transcripts were sequenced. TCRdb stores this immuneACCESS table with in-frame sequences only. Part of the clones is absent; in the studies checked, under half of the shortfall reflects unresolved V genes, and no reason is known for the rest. The table for this sample lists nearly 350,000 clones; 9.3% of them were counted only once. In total, the top ten clones hold approximately 1% of the sample. What the work shows at the level of the full study, not this receptor alone: In all four CD4+ subsets, TCRB CDR3 length was moderately but significantly shorter in type 1 diabetes patients.

Sequencing was performed on central memory CD4+ T cells from blood. The receptors here all came from a man aged 25 to 40 with type 1 diabetes.

This clone occurred a few times. The chain links TRBV6-1 to TRBJ2-7; TRBD2 agrees at 9 bases. Germline CDR1 and CDR2: MNHNS and SASEGT. The CDR3 length is 15 residues. The ends lost 3 bases at V and 0 bases at J; junction bases unmatched: 3. CDR3 protein: CASSDKRGVSYEQYF. The DNA of the CDR3 is TGTGCCAGCAGTGATAAGCGGGGGGTCTCCTACGAGCAGTACTTC.

In this sample, this clone turned up a few times. A single base separates this from a much larger clone, so it may be a read error. Other DNA variants within this sample encode the same CDR3. The CDR3 DNA reads as TGTGCCAGCAGCTTCAGCACAGATACGCAGTATTTT. Its translation is CASSFSTDTQYF. This rearrangement joins TRBV7-9 to TRBJ2-3; no clear D. Trimming removed 3 bases at V and 0 bases at J, with 1 base between. Germline-derived CDR1 and CDR2 are SEHNR and FQNEAQ (reference sequence). CDR3 size: 12 residues.

With regard to this clone: The same CDR3 is also encoded by other DNA sequences in this sample. The chain employs TRBV10-1 and TRBJ2-1; TRBD2 matches 9 bases. The V segment lost 7 bases and the J segment 6 bases; nucleotides outside the gene matches: 10. The germline V gene encodes CDR1 WNHNN and CDR2 SYGVQD (reference sequence). This CDR3 contains 15 residues. CDR3 in DNA: TGCGCCAGCACTAGCGGGACCCGAGGGGGCAATGAGCAGTTCTTC. The encoded protein is CASTSGTRGGNEQFF.

This rearrangement joins TRBV5-1 to TRBJ2-7; no definite D call. CDR1 and CDR2 from the germline V gene are SGHRS and YFSETQ. With 4 bases removed from V and 0 bases from J, the gap between germline ends came to 14 bases. The CDR3 has 15 residues. The CDR3 is CASSALDGPSYEQYF. CDR3 coding DNA: TGCGCCAGCAGCGCACTGGACGGACCCTCCTACGAGCAGTACTTC. Together with reference TRBV5-1 and TRBJ2-7, the CDR3 gives the full variable domain: KAGVTQTPRYLIKTRGQQVTLSCSPISGHRSVSWYQQTPGQGLQFLFEYFSETQRNKGNFPGRFSGRQFSNSRSEMNVSTLELGDSALYLCASSALDGPSYEQYFGPGTRLTVT.

V usage is TRBV9 and J usage is TRBJ1-3, with D unresolved. The CDR3 covers 15 residues. Trimming shortened V by 3 bases and J by 4 bases, and 14 bases separated the two germline ends. The V gene's germline CDR1 is SGDLS and CDR2 YYNGEE. CDR3 residues: CASSAGVQGGNTIYF. The CDR3 nucleotides read TGTGCCAGCAGCGCCGGGGTTCAAGGAGGAAACACCATATATTTT.

This clone was observed a handful of times. The chain uses TRBV5-6 and TRBJ1-5, with D perhaps matching TRBD1 (6 bases). V was clipped by 3 bases and J by 1 base, with 14 bases between them. CDR3 length: 16 residues. Per germline, CDR1 SGHDT and CDR2 YYEEEE. CDR3 sequence (DNA): TGTGCCAGCAGCTCGGGGAACACAGGGAGCAATCAGCCCCAGCATTTT. This encodes CASSSGNTGSNQPQHF.

The chain couples TRBV5-1 to TRBJ2-1, with 10 nucleotides matching TRBD2. The ends lost 4 bases at V and 6 bases at J; junction bases unmatched: 7. The CDR3 length is 15 residues. Germline assignment: CDR1 SGHRS and CDR2 YFSETQ. The CDR3 DNA follows: TGCGCCAGCAGCAACTTAGCGGGGGGCTCCAATGAGCAGTTCTTC. This gives the protein CASSNLAGGSNEQFF.

The chain is built from TRBV28 and TRBJ1-2, with 11 bases aligning to TRBD1. The CDR3 runs to 17 residues. CDR1 is MDHEN and CDR2 is SYDVKM in the germline V gene. Trimming at V came to 6 bases and at J to 2 bases, leaving 11 bases not matched to a gene. Here the CDR3 reads CASSLSGQGAFNYGYTF. CDR3 nucleotides: TGTGCCAGCAGCCTTTCAGGACAGGGGGCTTTCAACTATGGCTACACCTTC.

The V and J genes are TRBV15 and TRBJ2-2; 9 bases are a match to TRBD2. CDR3 length: 16 residues. In germline, CDR1 is LNHNV, CDR2 YYDKDF (reference sequence). V trimming: 1 base; J trimming: 5 bases; junction bases outside the gene matches: 5. CDR3 sequence reads: CATSRVAGGLTGELFF. CDR3 bases: TGTGCCACCAGCAGAGTGGCGGGGGGGCTTACCGGGGAGCTGTTTTTT.

The V gene is TRBV7-9, the J gene TRBJ2-3; 7 bases align to TRBD2. The germline V gene has CDR1 SEHNR and CDR2 FQNEAQ (reference sequence). There are 14 residues in the CDR3. V was clipped by 2 bases and J by 1 base; unmatched bases: 0. In nucleotides, the CDR3 is TGTGCCAGCAGCTTACTAGCGGGCACAGATACGCAGTATTTT. It codes for CASSLLAGTDTQYF.

The chain recombines TRBV2 with TRBJ2-5; D remains ambiguous. The V gene lost 7 bases and the J gene lost 1 base, with 7 bases spanning the gap. The CDR3 runs to 12 residues. Germline assignment: CDR1 SNHLY and CDR2 FYNNEI. The CDR3: CASKDGQETQYF. CDR3 DNA sequence: TGTGCCAGCAAAGACGGCCAAGAGACCCAGTACTTC.

This clone appeared a few times. The chain recombines TRBV5-4 with TRBJ2-3; possibly TRBD1 for D (6 bases). In germline, CDR1 is SGHNT, CDR2 YYREEE (reference sequence). This CDR3 has 17 amino acids. The germline V and J ends were trimmed by 0 bases and 0 bases, with 14 bases remaining between them. CDR3 in DNA: TGTGCCAGCAGCTTGGGGGGCAGGGGTTCTAGCACAGATACGCAGTATTTT. Translated: CASSLGGRGSSTDTQYF.

This sequence joins TRBV9 and TRBJ1-2; D uncertain. Germline V gives CDR1 SGDLS, CDR2 YYNGEE. The CDR3 is 13 residues long. V was trimmed by 1 base and J by 6 bases, leaving 10 bases between them. The CDR3 spells CASSVSGRDGYTF. In DNA form, the CDR3 reads TGTGCCAGCAGCGTAAGTGGAAGGGATGGCTACACCTTC. Variable domain in full (rest from reference TRBV9 and TRBJ1-2): DSGVTQTPKHLITATGQRVTLRCSPRSGDLSVYWYQQSLDQGLQFLIQYYNGEERAKGNILERFSAQQFPDLHSELNLSSLELGDSALYFCASSVSGRDGYTFGSGTRLTVV.

This chain connects TRBV7-2 to TRBJ1-2; D gene unclear. Germline V lookup: CDR1 SGHTA, CDR2 FQGNSA. The germline V and J ends were trimmed by 1 base and 4 bases, with 10 bases remaining between them. CDR3 length: 14 residues. The CDR3 nucleotides read TGTGCCAGCAGCTTAGTCCAAGAACCCTATGGCTACACCTTC. Protein product: CASSLVQEPYGYTF.

This clone has just a few counts. The rearrangement links TRBV7-2 to TRBJ1-6, with TRBD1 matching 7 bases. This CDR3 has 14 residues. The V gene end was trimmed by 6 bases and the J gene end by 7 bases; junction bases not matched to a gene: 6. The germline V gene has CDR1 SGHTA and CDR2 FQGNSA. CDR3 in amino acids: CASRQGVVNSPLHF. DNA of the CDR3: TGTGCCAGCAGGCAGGGGGTTGTGAATTCACCCCTCCACTTT.

This clone was counted between two and nine times. The chain links TRBV11-2 to TRBJ1-6; no reliable D call. Between the trimmed V and J ends, which lost 1 base and 7 bases, there was a span of 8 bases. In germline, CDR1 is SGHAT, CDR2 FQNNGV. CDR3 length: 14 residues. The CDR3 reads CASSLGSSNSPLHF. The CDR3 DNA reads as TGTGCCAGCAGCTTAGGGTCTTCAAATTCACCCCTCCACTTT.

This chain joins TRBV7-2 and TRBJ2-3; 9 positions agree with TRBD2. The V gene end was trimmed by 3 bases and the J gene end by 5 bases; junction bases not matched to a gene: 9. The CDR3 loop spans 16 amino acids. The germline CDR1 and CDR2 sequences are SGHTA and FQGNSA. The DNA for the CDR3 is TGTGCCAGCAGCTTTAGTTCGCGGGGGGGCGGAGATACGCAGTATTTT. Translation gives CASSFSSRGGGDTQYF.

The chain links TRBV20-1 to TRBJ2-5; D unclear. V was shortened by 5 bases and J by 5 bases, with 6 bases between the two germline ends. The CDR3 is 10 amino acids. Germline V lookup: CDR1 DFQATT, CDR2 SNEGSKA (reference sequence). CDR3 DNA sequence: TGCAGTGCTGTGTATGAGACCCAGTACTTC. This encodes CSAVYETQYF.

Comment on this clone: The same CDR3 is also encoded by other DNA sequences in this sample. J is TRBJ1-1 and V is TRBV10-3, with D hard to call. Trimming took off 4 bases at V and 4 bases at J, with 4 bases between the two ends. The CDR3 is 11 amino acids. Germline V gene sequence: CDR1 ENHRY, CDR2 SYGVKD. CDR3 protein: CAISGGTEAFF. The CDR3 DNA reads TGTGCCATCAGTGGGGGCACTGAAGCTTTCTTT.

This chain joins TRBV6-5 and TRBJ1-6, with 8 positions matching TRBD1. This CDR3 contains 16 residues. Per germline, CDR1 MNHEY and CDR2 SVGAGI. Trimming cost V 4 bases and J 0 bases; bases outside gene matches: 2. CDR3 sequence (DNA): TGTGCCAGCAGTTCCGGGACAGGCTCCTATAATTCACCCCTCCACTTT. It encodes CASSSGTGSYNSPLHF.

This chain joins TRBV2 and TRBJ2-3; 10 bases match TRBD1. The CDR3 sequence is 14 residues long. V was pared by 7 bases and J by 5 bases, with 6 bases of the junction left unmatched. Germline loops: CDR1 SNHLY, CDR2 FYNNEI. The CDR3 region is CASKPGQGRDTQYF. DNA of the CDR3: TGTGCCAGCAAACCGGGACAGGGGCGAGATACGCAGTATTTT.

This sequence joins TRBV30 and TRBJ1-2; D is unclear. With 2 bases removed from V and 7 bases from J, the gap between germline ends came to 8 bases. Germline V CDR1 and CDR2: GTSNPN, SVGIG (reference sequence). CDR3 size: 11 residues. The CDR3, as DNA: TGTGCCTGGAGTCTAAATAGTGGCTACACCTTC. Translated, it gives CAWSLNSGYTF. Full variable domain (rest looked up from reference TRBV30 and TRBJ1-2): SQTIHQWPATLVQPVGSPLSLECTVEGTSNPNLYWYRQAAGRGLQLLFYSVGIGQISSEVPQNLSASRPQDRQFILSSKKLLLSDSGFYLCAWSLNSGYTFGSGTRLTVV.

This chain uses TRBV5-6 with TRBJ2-1; 8 nucleotides line up with TRBD2. CDR1 and CDR2 from the germline V gene are SGHDT and YYEEEE. The V and J ends lost 4 bases and 4 bases, in that order; junction bases with no gene match: 10. The CDR3 runs 16 residues. CDR3 in amino acids: CASSLWTSWRYNEQFF. The CDR3 DNA reads as TGTGCCAGCAGCCTATGGACTAGCTGGAGGTACAATGAGCAGTTCTTC.

The V call is TRBV30, the J call TRBJ1-2; D gene unclear. Germline V lookup: CDR1 GTSNPN, CDR2 SVGIG (reference sequence). The CDR3 length is 13 residues. Trimming stripped 3 bases from V and 3 bases from J, with 11 bases between. The CDR3 loop is CAWSTTADYGYTF. CDR3 DNA sequence: TGTGCCTGGAGCACGACGGCCGACTATGGCTACACCTTC.

The genes are TRBV7-6 and TRBJ2-1; possibly TRBD2 for D (5 bases). Germline CDR1 and CDR2: SGHVS and FNYEAQ. This CDR3 region has 13 residues. Between the trimmed V and J ends, which lost 5 bases and 5 bases, there was a span of 10 bases. DNA of the CDR3: TGTGCCAGCAGCCGGGGAGTGAACAATGAGCAGTTCTTC. It yields the protein CASSRGVNNEQFF. Full variable domain (outside the CDR3, taken from reference TRBV7-6 and TRBJ2-1): GAGVSQSPRYKVTKRGQDVALRCDPISGHVSLYWYRQALGQGPEFLTYFNYEAQQDKSGLPNDRFSAERPEGSISTLTIQRTEQRDSAMYRCASSRGVNNEQFFGPGTRLTVL.

The rearrangement joins TRBV19 to TRBJ2-1; no reliable D call. CDR3 length equals 15 residues. V lost 4 bases and J lost 3, with 13 bases in between. Looked up from germline, CDR1 is LNHDA and CDR2 is SQIVND (reference sequence). CDR3: CASSTTGNDYNEQFF. The CDR3 bases are TGTGCCAGTAGTACTACGGGCAATGACTACAATGAGCAGTTCTTC.

The V and J genes are TRBV5-1 and TRBJ1-1; a possible D gene is TRBD1 (6 bases). Looked up from germline, CDR1 is SGHRS and CDR2 is YFSETQ. V dropped 2 bases and J dropped 7 bases, with 15 bases sitting between them. The CDR3 consists of 14 residues. The CDR3 sequence: CASSFGLGGNEAFF. The CDR3 nucleotides are TGCGCCAGCAGCTTCGGTCTAGGGGGGAATGAAGCTTTCTTT.

The gene calls are TRBV9 and TRBJ1-2; the match to TRBD1 covers 9 bases. This CDR3 is built from 15 residues. In germline, CDR1 is SGDLS, CDR2 YYNGEE. After removal of 0 bases from V and 3 bases from J, the junction contained 3 bases not matched to a gene. CDR3 in DNA: TGTGCCAGCAGCGTAGGACAGGGGGTTGACTATGGCTACACCTTC. This encodes CASSVGQGVDYGYTF.

V and J are TRBV18 and TRBJ2-7, with TRBD2 matching 9 bases. CDR1 is KGHSH and CDR2 is LQKENI in the germline V gene. The V gene end was trimmed by 3 bases and the J gene end by 5 bases; junction bases not matched to a gene: 5. The CDR3 loop spans 14 amino acids. In nucleotides, the CDR3 is TGTGCCAGCTCACCCCGTCAGCGGGGGGACGAGCAGTACTTC. Protein sequence: CASSPRQRGDEQYF.

This clone was picked up a small number of times. The chain is built from TRBV4-1 and TRBJ2-3, with a weak D call TRBD2 (5 bases). Germline CDR1 MGHRA, CDR2 YSYEKL. Trimming shortened V by 1 base and J by 1 base, and 9 bases separated the two germline ends. CDR3 size: 15 residues. CDR3 bases: TGCGCCAGCAGCCAAGGGGCGGGTCGCACAGATACGCAGTATTTT. Translation: CASSQGAGRTDTQYF.

The chain combines TRBV29-1 with TRBJ2-6; D not certain. Germline lookup yields CDR1 SQVTM and CDR2 ANQGSEA. This CDR3 is built from 13 residues. Trimming removed 6 bases at V and 2 bases at J, with 8 bases between. The CDR3 DNA reads as TGCAGCGTGCCAGTAACTGGGGCCAACGTCCTGACTTTC. Its protein is CSVPVTGANVLTF.

V and J are TRBV4-3 and TRBJ2-1, with D perhaps matching TRBD2 (5 bases). V was shortened by 0 bases and J by 9 bases, with 12 bases between the two germline ends. CDR1 is LGHNA, CDR2 YSLEER, per germline. The CDR3 spans 14 residues. The CDR3 reads CASSQERAAPEQFF. CDR3 DNA sequence: TGCGCCAGCAGCCAAGAGAGGGCAGCACCTGAGCAGTTCTTC.